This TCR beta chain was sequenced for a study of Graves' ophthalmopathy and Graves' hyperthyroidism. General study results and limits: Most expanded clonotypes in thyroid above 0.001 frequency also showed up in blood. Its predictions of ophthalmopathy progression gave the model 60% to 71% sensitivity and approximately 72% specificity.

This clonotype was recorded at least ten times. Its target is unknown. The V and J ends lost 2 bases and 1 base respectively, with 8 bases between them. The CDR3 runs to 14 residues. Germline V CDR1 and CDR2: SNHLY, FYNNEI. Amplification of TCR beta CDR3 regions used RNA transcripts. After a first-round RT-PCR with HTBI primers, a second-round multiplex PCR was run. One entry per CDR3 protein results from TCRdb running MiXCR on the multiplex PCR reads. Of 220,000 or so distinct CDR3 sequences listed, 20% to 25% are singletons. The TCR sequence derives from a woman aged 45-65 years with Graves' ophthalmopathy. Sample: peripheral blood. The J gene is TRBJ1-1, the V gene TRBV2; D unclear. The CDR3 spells CASSEPLGNTEAFF. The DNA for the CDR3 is TGTGCCAGCAGTGAACCACTGGGGAACACTGAAGCTTTCTTT.